Listed below are T cell receptor beta chains from one sample, sequenced in a study of control samples from healthy donors and cancer patients. Clones were sequenced by immunoSEQ multiplex PCR, and TCRdb holds only the in-frame ones, with some missing. The repertoire holds approximately 150,000 clones, with about 90% as singletons. Sequencing was carried out using PBMCs. These receptors were taken from a man between 50 and 59 years old with head and neck cancer. Both conserved end residues are part of each CDR3. Where a row states a size, it is once, few, many or the class of an expanded clone; other rows omit it.

NA,TRBV28,CASSPSGLAKNIQYF
NA,TRBV5-1,CASSLVLTGELFF
few,TRBV14,CASSQEGRNYNSPLHF
NA,TRBV5-6,CASSIQGAGTGELFF
NA,TRBV5-1,CASSLAAGTYEQYF
NA,TRBV18,CASSPSGQNGETQYF
once,TRBV4-1,CASSPMTGLSYNSPLHF
NA,TRBV12-3/TRBV12-4,CASSLGGPREAFF
NA,TRBV6-5,CASMRTSTDTQYF
NA,TRBV5-8,CASSLARDTQYF
NA,TRBV7-8,CASSFGGAYEQFF
NA,TRBV5-1,CASTQDGSSYNEQFF
few,TRBV9,CASKTSGGDTGELFF
NA,TRBV7-9,CASSPSGWRGPGGYTF
NA,TRBV4-2,CASSQGDGANEQFF
NA,TRBV18,CASSPPGGWNIQYF
NA,TRBV19,CASSKGGRDYEQYF
NA,TRBV7-2,CASSLSPNQPQHF
few,TRBV5-1,CASSLADSPYEKLFF
once,TRBV5-4,CASSLWTAIYGYTF
NA,TRBV7-9,CASSPGPSNYGYTF
NA,TRBV19,CASSPGGGGTYEQYF
NA,TRBV5-1,CASSSGQGADEQFF
few,TRBV19,CASSITTDSNQPQHF
NA,TRBV24-1,CATSDSQLPGLKITTDTQYF
NA,TRBV28,CASSLFTGGYADTQYF
NA,TRBV3-1/TRBV3-2,CASSPGQGYAGYTF
NA,TRBV9,CASSVQGLTGELFF
NA,TRBV5-1,CASSSDGDWYNEQFF
NA,TRBV20-1,CSAGGGTDTQYF
NA,TRBV3-1/TRBV3-2,CASSQDAYGQGFF
NA,TRBV10-3,CAIRDRGGITDTQYF
NA,TRBV6-5,CASSFSTGGVEKLFF
NA,TRBV4-1,CASSQKAAGMFAEAFF
NA,TRBV19,CASSPLWGGTDTQYF
NA,TRBV25-1,CASDHGQGPRRDTQYF
NA,TRBV2,CASSDRQPINEKLFF
NA,TRBV19,CASSPTGLNTEAFF
once,TRBV5-6,CASSSSRLAGTQETQYF
NA,TRBV6-1,CASSEAFSTGVRNQPQHF
NA,TRBV28,CASSLSGDQNIQYF
NA,TRBV6-4,CASSAQGKPYNEQFF
NA,TRBV9,CASKATMNTEAFF
NA,TRBV28,CASSLGLDSNQPQHF
NA,TRBV2,CASIGSRSWPEAFF
NA,TRBV24-1,CATSELAGGYNEQFF
once,TRBV28,CASSSPPAANRGEAFF
NA,TRBV5-8,CASNYPETQYF
NA,TRBV6-6,CASTDLRASGANVLTF
NA,TRBV5-1,CASSLWAGGLDYGYTF
NA,TRBV7-9,CASGGDYGYTF
NA,TRBV7-9,CASSSSTQGPYGYTF
NA,TRBV15,CATSDRGLSSYEQYF
NA,TRBV5-5,CASSLQGARGSGTDTQYF
NA,TRBV6-5,CATSWDRDYGYTF
NA,TRBV4-1,CASSRSGTGGGHEQFF
few,TRBV19,CASSIYSIDEQFF